A selection of T cell receptor beta chains follows, all from one sample in a study of liver allograft versus peripheral blood T cells. One entry per CDR3 protein results from TCRdb running MiXCR on the reads. Found here are about 16,000 distinct CDR3 sequences, around 23% of them singletons; the top ten hold about 12%. The receptors were sampled from a human patient who had a liver transplant. These T cells may partly come from the graft donor. Each CDR3 is given with its conserved first and last residue. D genes are given only for firm matches. Only part of the rows carry a size: once, few, many, or a class if the clone is expanded.

abundance	d_gene	v_gene	j_gene	CDR3nt	CDR3aa
many	TRBD2	TRBV10-3	TRBJ2-1	TGTGCCATCGCGAGGCGGGGGGGCCAGAATGAGCAGTTCTTC	CAIARRGGQNEQFF
many	NA	TRBV10-3	TRBJ2-2	TGTGCCATCAGCACGGACAGCTTGAACACCGGGGAGCTGTTTTTT	CAISTDSLNTGELFF
NA	TRBD2	TRBV7-2	TRBJ2-3	TGTGCCAGCAGCCGTACTAGCGGGAGGATTGTGGGCACAGATACGCAGTATTTT	CASSRTSGRIVGTDTQYF
medium-sized	TRBD1	TRBV29-1	TRBJ2-2	TGCAGCGTTGGGCGGACAGGGGGTCCCGGGGAGCTGTTTTTT	CSVGRTGGPGELFF
medium-sized	TRBD1	TRBV29-1	TRBJ2-3	TGCAGCGTCGGGAAGGGACAGGGAACAGATACGCAGTATTTT	CSVGKGQGTDTQYF
medium-sized	NA	TRBV29-1	TRBJ2-2	TGCAGCGTTGAATGGGCCAACCCGAACACCGGGGAGCTGTTTTTT	CSVEWANPNTGELFF
medium-sized	NA	TRBV29-1	TRBJ2-2	TGCAGCGTTGAAGGGAACCACACCGGGGAGCTGTTTTTT	CSVEGNHTGELFF
NA	NA	TRBV28	TRBJ1-1	TGTGCCAGCGGTTTACCGACAACCGAAGCTTTCTTT	CASGLPTTEAFF
many	NA	TRBV10-3	TRBJ2-1	TGTGCCATCAGAGGGACATCCCGCGACTACAATGAGCAGTTCTTC	CAIRGTSRDYNEQFF
few	NA	TRBV19	TRBJ1-5	TGTGCCAGCCAGGACGTCCCCGAACAGCCCCAGCATTTT	CASQDVPEQPQHF
NA	TRBD1	TRBV14	TRBJ2-7	TGTGCCAGCAGCTCCGAGGCACATGACAGGGGGTCTGGGTACGAGCAGTACTTC	CASSSEAHDRGSGYEQYF
NA	TRBD1	TRBV29-1	TRBJ2-5	TGCAGCGCTAGGACAGGAGAAGAGACCCAGTACTTC	CSARTGEETQYF
many	NA	TRBV7-2	TRBJ1-6	TGTGCCAGCAGCGCACGAGTGACGGATTATTCACCCCTCCACTTT	CASSARVTDYSPLHF
NA	TRBD2	TRBV28	TRBJ2-7	TGTGCCAGCAGTTTGGTAGCGGGAGGGCCCTACGAGCAGTACTTC	CASSLVAGGPYEQYF
NA	NA	TRBV6-5	TRBJ1-5	TGTGCCAGCAGTTACCGCAGGGGAGGTCAGCCCCAGCATTTT	CASSYRRGGQPQHF
NA	TRBD1	TRBV19	TRBJ1-6	TGTGCCAGTACCCCCACAGGGGATTTGAATTCACCCCTCCACTTT	CASTPTGDLNSPLHF
many	NA	TRBV24-1	TRBJ2-2	TGTGCCACCAGTGATCGCTACGAGAATACCGGGGAGCTGTTTTTT	CATSDRYENTGELFF
NA	TRBD1	TRBV5-4	TRBJ1-2	TGTGCCAGCAGCTTGCGGGACAGGAATGGCTACACCTTC	CASSLRDRNGYTF
many	NA	TRBV6-1	TRBJ1-1	TGTGCCAGCAGTGAAATTCTGGGACGGAACACTGAAGCTTTCTTT	CASSEILGRNTEAFF
NA	NA	TRBV29-1	TRBJ2-5	TGCAGCATCCTGGCTCCTCAAGAGACCCAGTACTTC	CSILAPQETQYF
few	NA	TRBV15	TRBJ2-7	TGTGCCACCAGCAGGTGGGGGGTTGATTCCTACGAGCAGTACTTC	CATSRWGVDSYEQYF
NA	TRBD1	TRBV20-1	TRBJ1-1	TGCAGTGCTAGAGGTATCCAGACAGGGAAGAACACTGAAGCTTTCTTT	CSARGIQTGKNTEAFF
NA	NA	TRBV5-6	TRBJ2-7	TGTGCCAGCAGCTCCGCGGGCGGACGGCTCTACGAGCAGTACTTC	CASSSAGGRLYEQYF
few	TRBD1	TRBV7-2	TRBJ1-1	TGTGCCAGCAGCGCCCGACAGGGATTGAACACTGAAGCTTTCTTT	CASSARQGLNTEAFF
NA	NA	TRBV12-5	TRBJ2-2	TGTGCCAGCAGTTCCTCGGACACCGGGGAGCTGTTTTTT	CASSSSDTGELFF
NA	NA	TRBV30	TRBJ2-3	TGTGCCTGGAGTTGGGGGAGCACAGATACGCAGTATTTT	CAWSWGSTDTQYF
many	TRBD2	TRBV24-1	TRBJ2-3	TGTGCCACCAGTGATGCTTTCGGGGCAGCGGGAGTACGGCCAGATACGCAGTATTTT	CATSDAFGAAGVRPDTQYF
few	TRBD1	TRBV27	TRBJ1-6	TGTGCCAGCAGTCCCGGGACAGGGTGGGGTTCACCCCTCCACTTT	CASSPGTGWGSPLHF
NA	TRBD1	TRBV9	TRBJ1-4	TGCGCCAGCAGCCCCGGACAGGGGAGGTATGAAAAACTGTTTTTT	CASSPGQGRYEKLFF
NA	NA	TRBV7-3	TRBJ2-3	TGTGCCAGCAGCTTAAACACAGTCCCGGGGGCAGATACGCAGTATTTT	CASSLNTVPGADTQYF
once	NA	TRBV19	TRBJ2-7	TGTGCCAGTGCTAGTGGGGGCGCGGAGGCCTACGAGCAGTACTTC	CASASGGAEAYEQYF
few	NA	TRBV27	TRBJ1-3	TGTGCCAGCAGTTACTCGCGGGGGCTTGGAAACACCATATATTTT	CASSYSRGLGNTIYF